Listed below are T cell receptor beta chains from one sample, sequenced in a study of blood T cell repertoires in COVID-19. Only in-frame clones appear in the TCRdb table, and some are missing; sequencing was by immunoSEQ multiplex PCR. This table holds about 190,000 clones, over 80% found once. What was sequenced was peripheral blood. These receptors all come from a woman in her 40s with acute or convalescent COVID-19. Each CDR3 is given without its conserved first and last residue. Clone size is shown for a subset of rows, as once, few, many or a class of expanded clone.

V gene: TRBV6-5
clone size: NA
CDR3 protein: ATGRGIFYGYT

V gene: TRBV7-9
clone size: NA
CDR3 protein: ASSWAGQGNEQF

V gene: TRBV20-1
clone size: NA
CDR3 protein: SASWDSSYEQY

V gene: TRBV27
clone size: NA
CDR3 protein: ASSGGVGRGGELF

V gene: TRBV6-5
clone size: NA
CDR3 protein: ASSYLPGTGTEAF

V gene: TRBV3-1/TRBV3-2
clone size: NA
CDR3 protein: ASSERTGRLIERKY

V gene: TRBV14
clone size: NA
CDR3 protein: ASSQRGFTDTQY

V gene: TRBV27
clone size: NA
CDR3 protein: ASSSGQSYGYT

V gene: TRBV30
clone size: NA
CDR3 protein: AWQGQAAPSLMNTEAF

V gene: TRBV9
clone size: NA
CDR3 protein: ASSVALTDTQY

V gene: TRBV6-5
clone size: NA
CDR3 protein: ATARESGNTIY

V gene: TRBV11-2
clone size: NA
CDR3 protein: ASSLRGGTGADTQY

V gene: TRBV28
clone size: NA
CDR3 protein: ASSLRQVSDEQF

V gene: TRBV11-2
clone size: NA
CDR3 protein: ASSLVDRGIDGYT

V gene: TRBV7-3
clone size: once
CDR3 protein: ASSFFTGRTGELF

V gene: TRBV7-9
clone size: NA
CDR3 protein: ASSLSGGWGYT

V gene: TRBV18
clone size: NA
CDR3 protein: ASSPQSQGALAEAF

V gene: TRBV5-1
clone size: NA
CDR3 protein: ASSLTTSHEKLF

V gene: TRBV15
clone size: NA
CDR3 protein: ATSSGPGQGFYEQY

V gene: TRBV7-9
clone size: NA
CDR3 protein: ASRLTERYGYT

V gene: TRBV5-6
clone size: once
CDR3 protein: ASSAGTGGQPQH

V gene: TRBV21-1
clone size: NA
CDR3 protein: ASLRGAYEQY

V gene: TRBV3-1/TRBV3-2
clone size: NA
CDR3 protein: ASSQAGTENQPQH

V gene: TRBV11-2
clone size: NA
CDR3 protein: ASSLLDRAGNTIY

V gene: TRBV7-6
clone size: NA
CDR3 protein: ASSLVRGDRGRFGNSPLH

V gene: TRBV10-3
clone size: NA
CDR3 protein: AISGNRADGYT

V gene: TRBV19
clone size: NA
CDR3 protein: ASSIQDRPYEQY

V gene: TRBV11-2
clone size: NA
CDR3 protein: ASSSLGKSYEQY

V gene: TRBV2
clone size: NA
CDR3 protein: ASKDPAGGRDTQY

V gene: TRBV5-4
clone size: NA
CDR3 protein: ASSPTGVPSEQY

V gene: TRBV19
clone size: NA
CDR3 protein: ASSMSSPGMGSYEQY

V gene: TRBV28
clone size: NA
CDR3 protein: ASSFLARDRVYGYT

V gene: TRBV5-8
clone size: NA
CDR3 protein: ASREGASGRENYEQY

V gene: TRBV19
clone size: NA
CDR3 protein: ASNPHDRGPPGEQY

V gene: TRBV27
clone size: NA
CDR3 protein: ASSPRRTGFPYEQY

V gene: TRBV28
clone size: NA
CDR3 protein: ASSPYGGQSYGYT

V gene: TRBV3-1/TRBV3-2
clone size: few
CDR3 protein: ASSPTTSTDTQY

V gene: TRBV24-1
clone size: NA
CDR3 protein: ATSEGGGLAQY

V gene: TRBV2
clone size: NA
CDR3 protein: ASSERDRANEQF